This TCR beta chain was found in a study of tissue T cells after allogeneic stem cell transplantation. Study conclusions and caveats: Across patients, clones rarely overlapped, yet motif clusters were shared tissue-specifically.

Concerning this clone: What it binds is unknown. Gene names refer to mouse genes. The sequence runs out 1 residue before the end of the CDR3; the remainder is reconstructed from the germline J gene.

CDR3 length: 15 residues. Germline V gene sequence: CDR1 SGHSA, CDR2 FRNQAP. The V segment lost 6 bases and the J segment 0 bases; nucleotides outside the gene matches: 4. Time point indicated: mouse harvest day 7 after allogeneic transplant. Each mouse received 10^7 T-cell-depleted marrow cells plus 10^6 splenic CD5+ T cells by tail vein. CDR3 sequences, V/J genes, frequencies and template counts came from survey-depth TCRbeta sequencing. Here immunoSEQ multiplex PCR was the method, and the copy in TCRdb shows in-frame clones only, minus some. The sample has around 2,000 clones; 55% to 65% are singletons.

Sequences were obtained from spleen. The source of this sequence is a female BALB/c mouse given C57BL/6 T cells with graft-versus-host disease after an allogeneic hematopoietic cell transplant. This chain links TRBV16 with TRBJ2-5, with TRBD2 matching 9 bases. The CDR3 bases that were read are TGTGCAAGCAGTGTTCTGGGGGGGAACCAAGACACCCAGTAC. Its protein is CASSVLGGNQDTQY. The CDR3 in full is CASSVLGGNQDTQYF.